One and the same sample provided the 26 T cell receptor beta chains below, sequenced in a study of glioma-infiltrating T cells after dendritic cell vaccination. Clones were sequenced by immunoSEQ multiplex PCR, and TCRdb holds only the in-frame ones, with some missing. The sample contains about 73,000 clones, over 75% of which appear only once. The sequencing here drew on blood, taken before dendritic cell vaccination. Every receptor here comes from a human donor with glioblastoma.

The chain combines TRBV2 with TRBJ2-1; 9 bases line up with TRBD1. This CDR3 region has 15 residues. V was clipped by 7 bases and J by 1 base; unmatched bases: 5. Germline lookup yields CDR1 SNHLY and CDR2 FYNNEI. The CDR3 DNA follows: TGTGCCAGCAAAAAGGACAGGGGATCCTACAATGAGCAGTTCTTC. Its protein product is CASKKDRGSYNEQFF.

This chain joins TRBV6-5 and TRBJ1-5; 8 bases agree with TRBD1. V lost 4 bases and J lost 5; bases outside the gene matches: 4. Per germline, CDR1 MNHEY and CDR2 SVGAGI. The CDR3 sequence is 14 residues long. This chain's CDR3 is CASSLQQGDQPQHF. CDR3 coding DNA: TGTGCCAGCAGTTTACAACAGGGGGATCAGCCCCAGCATTTT.

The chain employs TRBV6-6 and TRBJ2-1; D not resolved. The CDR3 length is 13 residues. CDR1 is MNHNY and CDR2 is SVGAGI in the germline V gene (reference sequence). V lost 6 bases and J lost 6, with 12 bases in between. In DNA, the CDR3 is TGTGCCAGCAGCAAATTTAGCAGCAATGAGCAGTTCTTC. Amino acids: CASSKFSSNEQFF.

The CDR3 DNA is TGTGCCAGTAGTATAGATCTGGAAGGGGCGTTCTACACCGGGGAGCTGTTTTTT. The encoded protein is CASSIDLEGAFYTGELFF. The chain joins TRBV19 to TRBJ2-2; maybe TRBD1 (5 bases). This CDR3 has 18 amino acids. V lost 0 bases and J lost 3, with 17 bases in between. CDR1 is LNHDA and CDR2 is SQIVND in the germline V gene (reference sequence).

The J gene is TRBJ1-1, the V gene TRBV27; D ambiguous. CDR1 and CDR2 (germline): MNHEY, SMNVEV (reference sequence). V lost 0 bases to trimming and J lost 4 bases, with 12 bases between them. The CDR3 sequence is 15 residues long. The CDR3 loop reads CASSLSPVISTEAFF. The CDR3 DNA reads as TGTGCCAGCAGTTTATCTCCAGTCATCAGCACTGAAGCTTTCTTT.

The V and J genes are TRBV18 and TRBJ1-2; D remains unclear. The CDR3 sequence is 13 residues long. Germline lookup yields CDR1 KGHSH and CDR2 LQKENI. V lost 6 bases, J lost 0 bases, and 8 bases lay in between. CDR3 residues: CASSEGTNYGYTF. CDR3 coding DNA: TGTGCCAGCTCGGAGGGTACTAACTATGGCTACACCTTC.

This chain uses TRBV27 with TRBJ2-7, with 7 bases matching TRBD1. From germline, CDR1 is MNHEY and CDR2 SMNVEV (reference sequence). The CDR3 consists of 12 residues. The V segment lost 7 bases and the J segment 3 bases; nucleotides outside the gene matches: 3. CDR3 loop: CASTDRFYEQYF. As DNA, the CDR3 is TGTGCCAGCACGGACAGGTTCTACGAGCAGTACTTC.

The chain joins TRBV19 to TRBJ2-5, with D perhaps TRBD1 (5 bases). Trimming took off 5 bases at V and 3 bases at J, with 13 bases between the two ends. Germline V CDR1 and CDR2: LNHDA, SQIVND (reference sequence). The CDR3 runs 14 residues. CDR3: CASSPQGTKETQYF. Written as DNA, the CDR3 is TGTGCCAGTAGTCCCCAGGGCACAAAAGAGACCCAGTACTTC. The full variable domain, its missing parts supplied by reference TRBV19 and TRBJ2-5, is DGGITQSPKYLFRKEGQNVTLSCEQNLNHDAMYWYRQDPGQGLRLIYYSQIVNDFQKGDIAEGYSVSREKKESFPLTVTSAQKNPTAFYLCASSPQGTKETQYFGPGTRLLVL.

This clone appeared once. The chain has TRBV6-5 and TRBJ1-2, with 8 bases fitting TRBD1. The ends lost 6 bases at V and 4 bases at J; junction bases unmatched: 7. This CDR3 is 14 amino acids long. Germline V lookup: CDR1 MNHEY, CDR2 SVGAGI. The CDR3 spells CASRGQDQVYGYTF. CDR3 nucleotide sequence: TGTGCCAGCAGGGGACAGGACCAGGTCTATGGCTACACCTTC.

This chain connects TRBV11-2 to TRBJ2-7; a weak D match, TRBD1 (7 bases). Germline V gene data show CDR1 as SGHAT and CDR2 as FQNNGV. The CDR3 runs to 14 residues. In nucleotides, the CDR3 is TGTGCCAGCAGCAGCGCTAGCCCAGGGGGGCCATCGGCCGTC. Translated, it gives CASSSASPGGPSAV.

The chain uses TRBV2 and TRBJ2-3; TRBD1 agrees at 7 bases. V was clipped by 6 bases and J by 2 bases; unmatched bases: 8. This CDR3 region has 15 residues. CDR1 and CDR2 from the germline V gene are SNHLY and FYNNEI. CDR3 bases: TGTGCCAGCAGCGAGGACAGGCCTTACACAGATACGCAGTATTTT. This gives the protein CASSEDRPYTDTQYF.

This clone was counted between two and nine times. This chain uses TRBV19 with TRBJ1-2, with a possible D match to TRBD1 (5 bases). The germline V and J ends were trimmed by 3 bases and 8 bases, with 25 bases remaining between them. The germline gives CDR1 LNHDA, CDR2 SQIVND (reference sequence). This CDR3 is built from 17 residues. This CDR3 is CASSMHTDSHQLRGYTF. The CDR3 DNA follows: TGTGCCAGTAGTATGCACACCGACAGTCATCAGCTAAGGGGCTACACCTTC.

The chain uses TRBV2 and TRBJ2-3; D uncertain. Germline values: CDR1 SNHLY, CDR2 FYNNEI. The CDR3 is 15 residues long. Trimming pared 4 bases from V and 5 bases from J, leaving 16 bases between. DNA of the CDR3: TGTGCCAGCAGTGTTACCCAGGCCTTAGGAGATACGCAGTATTTT. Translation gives CASSVTQALGDTQYF.

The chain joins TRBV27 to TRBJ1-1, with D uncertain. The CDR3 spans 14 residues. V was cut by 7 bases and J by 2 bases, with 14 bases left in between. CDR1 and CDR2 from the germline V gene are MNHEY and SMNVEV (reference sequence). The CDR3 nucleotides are TGTGCCAGCATCCTAAGGTCAGGTAACACTGAAGCTTTCTTT. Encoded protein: CASILRSGNTEAFF.

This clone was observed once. The CDR3 loop reads CASWLAVSSYNEQFF. CDR3 bases: TGTGCCAGCTGGCTAGCGGTTTCTTCCTACAATGAGCAGTTCTTC. The chain links TRBV2 to TRBJ2-1; 7 bases map to TRBD2. The trim removed 8 bases at V and 1 base at J, leaving 8 bases unmatched. The CDR3 sequence is 15 residues long. Germline V CDR1 and CDR2: SNHLY, FYNNEI.

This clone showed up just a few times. Here the CDR3 reads CASSTTRYNQPQHF. In DNA, the CDR3 is TGTGCCAGCTCCACGACACGTTACAATCAGCCCCAGCATTTT. The chain has TRBV18 and TRBJ1-5; the D is unclear. The V and J ends lost 6 bases and 3 bases respectively, with 12 bases between them. This CDR3 has 14 residues. The germline V gene has CDR1 KGHSH and CDR2 LQKENI.

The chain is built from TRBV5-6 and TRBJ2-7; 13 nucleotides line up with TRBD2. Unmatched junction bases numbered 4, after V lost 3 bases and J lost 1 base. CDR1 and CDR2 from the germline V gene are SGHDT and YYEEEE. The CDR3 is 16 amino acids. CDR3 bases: TGTGCCAGCAGCTCTTGGGGACTAGCGGGGTCCTACGAGCAGTACGTC. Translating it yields CASSSWGLAGSYEQYV.

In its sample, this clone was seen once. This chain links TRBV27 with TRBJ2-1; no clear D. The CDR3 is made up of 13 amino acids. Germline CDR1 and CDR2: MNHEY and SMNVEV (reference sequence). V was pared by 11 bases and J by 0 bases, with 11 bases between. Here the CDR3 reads CAPRNHSYNEQFF. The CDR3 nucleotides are TGTGCCCCTAGGAACCACTCCTACAATGAGCAGTTCTTC.

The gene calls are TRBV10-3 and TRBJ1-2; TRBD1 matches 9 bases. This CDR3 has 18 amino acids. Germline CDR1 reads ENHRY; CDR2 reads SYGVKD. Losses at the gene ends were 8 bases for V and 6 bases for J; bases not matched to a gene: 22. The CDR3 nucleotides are TGTGCCATCTCTCAACCCGGGACAGGGCCCGACTGGGAGGATGGCTACACCTTC. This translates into CAISQPGTGPDWEDGYTF.

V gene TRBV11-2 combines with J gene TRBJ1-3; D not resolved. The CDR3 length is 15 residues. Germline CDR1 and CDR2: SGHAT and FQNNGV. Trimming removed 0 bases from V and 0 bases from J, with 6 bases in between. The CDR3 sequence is CASSLDLSSGNTIYF. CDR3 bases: TGTGCCAGCAGCTTAGATCTTTCCTCTGGAAACACCATATATTTT.

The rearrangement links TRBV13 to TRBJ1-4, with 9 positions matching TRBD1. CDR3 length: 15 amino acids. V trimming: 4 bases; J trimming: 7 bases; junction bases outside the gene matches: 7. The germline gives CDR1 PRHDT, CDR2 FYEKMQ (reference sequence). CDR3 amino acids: CASSSWDRESEKLFF. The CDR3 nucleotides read TGTGCCAGCAGCTCTTGGGACAGGGAGAGTGAAAAACTGTTTTTT.

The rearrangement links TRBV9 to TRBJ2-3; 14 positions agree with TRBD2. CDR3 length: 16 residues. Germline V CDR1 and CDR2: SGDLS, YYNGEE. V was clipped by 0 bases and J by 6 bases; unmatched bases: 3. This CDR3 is CASSVGLAGGADTQYF. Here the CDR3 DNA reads TGTGCCAGCAGCGTAGGACTAGCGGGAGGGGCTGATACGCAGTATTTT.

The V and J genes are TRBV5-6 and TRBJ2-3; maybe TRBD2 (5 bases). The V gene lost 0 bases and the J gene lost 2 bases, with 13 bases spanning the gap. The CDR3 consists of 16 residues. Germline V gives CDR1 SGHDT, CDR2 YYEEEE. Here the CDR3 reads CASSLAGIPDTDTQYF. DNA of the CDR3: TGTGCCAGCAGCTTGGCCGGGATACCAGACACAGATACGCAGTATTTT.

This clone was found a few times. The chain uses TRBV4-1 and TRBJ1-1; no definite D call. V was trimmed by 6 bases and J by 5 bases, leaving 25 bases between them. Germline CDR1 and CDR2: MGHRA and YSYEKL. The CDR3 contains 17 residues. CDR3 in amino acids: CASRPNFGGGEGTEAFF. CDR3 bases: TGCGCCAGCAGACCGAACTTTGGTGGAGGAGAAGGTACTGAAGCTTTCTTT.

The CDR3 DNA sequence: TGTGCCAGCAGCATCCTGACTAGCGGGAGCAATGAGCAGTTCTTC. This translates into CASSILTSGSNEQFF. The chain combines TRBV9 with TRBJ2-1, with 12 bases fitting TRBD2. CDR3 length: 15 residues. V dropped 4 bases and J dropped 6; count of bases not matched to a gene: 5. Per the germline V gene, CDR1 is SGDLS and CDR2 is YYNGEE.

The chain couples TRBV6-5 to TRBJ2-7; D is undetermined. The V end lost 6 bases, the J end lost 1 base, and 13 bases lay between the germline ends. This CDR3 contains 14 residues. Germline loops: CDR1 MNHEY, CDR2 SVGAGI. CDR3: CASRRTMKSYEQYF. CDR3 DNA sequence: TGTGCCAGCAGGCGAACTATGAAATCCTACGAGCAGTACTTC.